Listed below are T cell receptor beta chains from one sample, sequenced in a study of tumor and adjacent non-tumor tissue in lung cancer. TCRdb reprocessed the multiplex PCR reads with MiXCR, giving one entry per CDR3 protein. The sample contains some 100,000 distinct CDR3 sequences, roughly two thirds of which appear only once. The source material was distant non-tumor lung tissue. The receptors were gathered from a man aged 30-40 years with non-small cell lung cancer. Both conserved end residues are part of each CDR3. A D gene is named only where the DNA matches it firmly. Clone size is given for some rows only: seen once, a few or many times, or a class if the clone is expanded.

TRBV6-2/TRBV6-3	TRBJ2-7	many	TRBD2	TGTGCCAGCAGTTACAATCTTCTAGCGGGAGGTCGCTACGAGCAGTACTTC	CASSYNLLAGGRYEQYF
TRBV29-1	TRBJ1-5	NA	NA	TGCAGCGTGTTGACGGGCAATCAGCCCCGGCATTTT	CSVLTGNQPRHF
TRBV6-1	TRBJ1-1	NA	NA	TGTGCCGGAACCGGGACCCAGAGGGACACTGAAGCTTTCTTT	CAGTGTQRDTEAFF
TRBV29-1	TRBJ1-2	NA	NA	TGCAGCGTCGCACAGGGCGACTATGGCTACACCTTC	CSVAQGDYGYTF
TRBV12-3/TRBV12-4	TRBJ2-7	many	TRBD1	TGTGCCAGCAGTTTACCGGGACAGGGGAGGGAAGAGCAGTACTTC	CASSLPGQGREEQYF
TRBV7-2	TRBJ2-3	NA	NA	TGTGCCAGCAGGAGGCTGGGTGATGCAGATACGCAGTATTTT	CASRRLGDADTQYF
TRBV13	TRBJ2-3	NA	NA	TGTGCCAGCAGCTTAGGGAGGACAGGCGGGGCCGATACGCGGTATTTT	CASSLGRTGGADTRYF
TRBV4-3	TRBJ2-3	NA	NA	TGCGCCAGCAGCCGAGATGGAGTCGGGATCACAGATACGCAATATTTT	CASSRDGVGITDTQYF
TRBV6-1	TRBJ2-7	NA	NA	TGTGCCGCTAAGGCTGACAGACGCGAGCAGTACTTC	CAAKADRREQYF
TRBV24-1	TRBJ2-1	few	NA	TGTGCCACCAGTGATTTGGCCCCTCCTAGTAATGAGCAGTTCTTC	CATSDLAPPSNEQFF
TRBV11-1	TRBJ2-2	NA	NA	TGTACCAGCAGCCCAAGCCCACGGGGGACCGGGGAGTTGTTTTTT	CTSSPSPRGTGELFF
TRBV20-1	TRBJ2-1	NA	TRBD1	TGCAGTGCTCATACCCGGGACAGAGACTACAATGAGCAGTTCTTC	CSAHTRDRDYNEQFF
TRBV7-9	TRBJ2-5	NA	TRBD1	TGTGCCAGCAGCCCGCCCTCCGGGACAGGGGTCTGGTACCAAGAGACCCGGTACTTC	CASSPPSGTGVWYQETRYF
TRBV21-1	TRBJ1-1	NA	NA	TGTGCCATAACCGGGACAGGGGGCACTGAAGTTTTCTTT	CAITGTGGTEVFF